This note documents a single T cell receptor (beta chain) sequence. Its antigen is as yet unknown. The CDR3 has 13 residues. Trimming left V 0 bases short and J 2 bases short, with 6 bases between. Germline assignment: CDR1 SGHKS and CDR2 YYEKEE (reference sequence). Thawed PBMCs were rested overnight at 37°C with 150 to 200 IU/ml IL-2 before regulatory T cell sorting. The assay was immunoSEQ multiplex PCR, and TCRdb's table has in-frame clones only and misses some. The top ten clones hold approximately 0.34% of a sample with approximately 60,000 clones, 95% to 98% of them seen once. The data are from a study of Tregs in tolerant kidney transplant recipients. The study's findings and limits: Biological reproducibility was not directly addressed, but technical replication error appeared minimal.

The chain joins TRBV5-5 to TRBJ2-7; D unresolved. Sequencing was performed on Tregs from blood, taken before the transplant. The TCR comes from a human donor who received a combined kidney and bone marrow transplant. In nucleotides, the CDR3 is TGTGCCAGCAGCTTGGTACAGACCTACGAGCAGTACTTC. It specifies CASSLVQTYEQYF.